This passage covers 8 T cell receptor beta chains from one sample sequenced in a study of T cells in Graves' hyperthyroidism and ophthalmopathy. Amplified regions were TCR beta CDR3 sequences from RNA transcripts. HTBI primers were employed in a first-round RT-PCR of the TCR CDR3. TCRdb processed the multiplex PCR reads anew with MiXCR; each CDR3 protein has one entry. The sample yields under 700,000 distinct CDR3 sequences, 15% to 20% seen once. Material for sequencing was blood. The receptors here all came from a woman aged 18-30 years with Graves' hyperthyroidism.

V gene TRBV19 combines with J gene TRBJ2-1, with 9 bases identical to TRBD2. CDR3 length equals 16 residues. After removal of 3 bases from V and 7 bases from J, the junction contained 10 bases not matched to a gene. Germline lookup yields CDR1 LNHDA and CDR2 SQIVND (reference sequence). CDR3 amino acids: CASSIFGGGAGNEQFF. The CDR3 nucleotides read TGTGCCAGTAGTATTTTCGGCGGGGGGGCGGGTAATGAGCAGTTCTTC.

This clonotype was seen ten or more times. CDR3 residues: CASTLRVTDRPSAEAFF. The CDR3 nucleotides are TGTGCCAGCACCCTAAGGGTCACCGACAGGCCTAGTGCTGAAGCTTTCTTT. V and J are TRBV12-3 or TRBV12-4 and TRBJ1-1; D might be TRBD1 (6 bases). The ends were cut back, 7 bases at V and 6 bases at J, with 27 bases in the middle. The length of the CDR3 is 17 residues.

This chain uses TRBV29-1 with TRBJ2-5; D perhaps matches TRBD1 (9 bases). The CDR3 consists of 16 residues. Trimming took 6 bases from V and 4 from J, leaving 24 bases between them. CDR1 and CDR2 from the germline V gene are SQVTM and ANQGSEA. CDR3 coding DNA: TGCAGCGTGACAGGGGGTATTGGCGGGGGGCGAGAGACCCAGTACTTC. This sequence encodes CSVTGGIGGGRETQYF.

The rearrangement uses TRBV6-1 and TRBJ2-2; 10 positions match TRBD2. The CDR3 is made up of 16 amino acids. The trim removed 6 bases at V and 3 bases at J, leaving 7 bases unmatched. Germline V gene data show CDR1 as MNHNS and CDR2 as SASEGT. This CDR3 reads CASRASGGTYTGELFF. CDR3 in DNA: TGTGCCAGCAGGGCTAGCGGGGGAACTTACACCGGGGAGCTGTTTTTT.

This chain uses TRBV10-3 with TRBJ2-2; D ambiguous. CDR3 length: 13 amino acids. Deletions cut 3 bases from V and 2 bases from J, with 4 bases between. Germline assignment: CDR1 ENHRY and CDR2 SYGVKD. CDR3 coding DNA: TGTGCCATCAGTGAACCCAACACCGGGGAGCTGTTTTTT. Its protein is CAISEPNTGELFF.

The chain employs TRBV20-1 and TRBJ2-2; D is uncertain. The CDR3 covers 16 residues. Trimming cost V 0 bases and J 0 bases, with 11 bases left between them. Germline lookup yields CDR1 DFQATT and CDR2 SNEGSKA (reference sequence). The CDR3 spells CSARDPTTSNTGELFF. DNA of the CDR3: TGCAGTGCTAGAGATCCCACAACGTCGAACACCGGGGAGCTGTTTTTT.

This clonotype was recorded many times. The rearrangement joins TRBV12-5 to TRBJ2-5; 8 positions agree with TRBD1. From germline, CDR1 is LGHNT and CDR2 FRNRAP. The CDR3 sequence is 14 residues long. V dropped 5 bases and J dropped 5; count of bases not matched to a gene: 7. The CDR3 nucleotides are TGTGCTAGTGGTAGTACAGGGGGACGGGAGACCCAGTACTTC. It translates to CASGSTGGRETQYF.

This clonotype appeared many times. The chain recombines TRBV30 with TRBJ2-1, with a weak D call TRBD1 (5 bases). The CDR3 runs 14 residues. Germline V CDR1 and CDR2: GTSNPN, SVGIG (reference sequence). V dropped 1 base and J dropped 6 bases, with 13 bases sitting between them. CDR3 DNA: TGTGCCTGGAGTGGATTCCCCAGGGTCAATGAGCAGTTCTTC. This sequence encodes CAWSGFPRVNEQFF.